Listed here are 21 T cell receptor beta chains from one sample, sequenced in a study of CD8+ T cells in alopecia areata. In each case, RNA was isolated and then reverse transcribed into cDNA as the sequencing template. Some clones are missing from TCRdb's copy, which holds only in-frame ones; the method was immunoSEQ multiplex PCR. The sample lists hundreds of thousands of clones; roughly two thirds were seen once. The sequences come from CD4+ T cells sorted from blood, collected at week 0. Every receptor here comes from a human donor with alopecia areata.

Worth noting for this clone: The sample has other DNA sequences that encode this CDR3 too. The chain joins TRBV18 to TRBJ2-5; TRBD1 matches at 9 bases. There are 14 residues in the CDR3. From germline, CDR1 is KGHSH and CDR2 LQKENI. V lost 2 bases and J lost 3; bases outside the gene matches: 1. The CDR3 loop reads CASSPRTGEETQYF. CDR3 in DNA: TGTGCCAGCTCACCAAGGACAGGGGAAGAGACCCAGTACTTC.

The gene calls are TRBV5-6 and TRBJ2-1; perhaps TRBD1 as D (5 bases). This CDR3 is 14 amino acids long. Germline-derived CDR1 and CDR2 are SGHDT and YYEEEE. Deletions cut 6 bases from V and 4 bases from J, with 14 bases between. Here the CDR3 reads CASILFAGYNEQFF. For the CDR3, the DNA is TGTGCCAGCATTCTCTTCGCAGGGTACAATGAGCAGTTCTTC. Supplemented by reference TRBV5-6 and TRBJ2-1, the full variable domain reads DAGVTQSPTHLIKTRGQQVTLRCSPKSGHDTVSWYQQALGQGPQFIFQYYEEEERQRGNFPDRFSGHQFPNYSSELNVNALLLGDSALYLCASILFAGYNEQFFGPGTRLTVL.

A few counts support this clone. The rearrangement links TRBV13 to TRBJ2-2, with D possibly matching TRBD2 (5 bases). Germline CDR1 and CDR2: PRHDT and FYEKMQ (reference sequence). The length of the CDR3 is 13 residues. V lost 3 bases and J lost 6, with 8 bases in between. The CDR3 sequence is CASSLRVAGELFF. DNA for the CDR3: TGTGCCAGCAGCTTGCGGGTCGCCGGGGAGCTGTTTTTT.

The chain couples TRBV27 to TRBJ1-4; the D gene is possibly TRBD1 (5 bases). Germline-derived CDR1 and CDR2 are MNHEY and SMNVEV (reference sequence). V lost 5 bases to trimming and J lost 7 bases, with 14 bases between them. The CDR3 length is 14 residues. CDR3 in amino acids: CASSPWGQGEKLFF. CDR3 coding DNA: TGTGCCAGCAGTCCATGGGGTCAGGGTGAAAAACTGTTTTTT.

The CDR3 DNA is TGTGCCTGGAGTACCCACCCGGCTGGGGAGCAGTTCTTC. As protein: CAWSTHPAGEQFF. The chain is built from TRBV30 and TRBJ2-1, with unresolved D. This CDR3 contains 13 residues. The V end was cut by 2 bases, the J end by 10 bases, with 15 bases between. Germline CDR1 GTSNPN, CDR2 SVGIG (reference sequence).

This clone was detected a few times. The V gene is TRBV5-4, the J gene TRBJ1-2; D gene unclear. Germline V CDR1 and CDR2: SGHNT, YYREEE (reference sequence). Trimming shortened V by 2 bases and J by 7 bases, and 12 bases separated the two germline ends. CDR3 length equals 13 residues. CDR3 DNA: TGTGCCAGCAGCTTAGAAGTGGGGTCTGGCTACACCTTC. Translated, it gives CASSLEVGSGYTF. Full variable domain (missing parts from reference TRBV5-4 and TRBJ1-2): ETGVTQSPTHLIKTRGQQVTLRCSSQSGHNTVSWYQQALGQGPQFIFQYYREEENGRGNFPPRFSGLQFPNYSSELNVNALELDDSALYLCASSLEVGSGYTFGSGTRLTVV.

For this clone: This sample includes further DNA sequences coding for the same CDR3. This chain uses TRBV30 with TRBJ1-1; D call uncertain. The CDR3 runs 13 residues. Trimming pared 0 bases from V and 1 base from J, leaving 6 bases between. Germline V gene lookup returns CDR1 GTSNPN and CDR2 SVGIG (reference sequence). CDR3 sequence (DNA): TGTGCCTGGAGTGTTAGAGCGAACACTGAAGCTTTCTTT. Its protein is CAWSVRANTEAFF.

The rearrangement joins TRBV30 to TRBJ2-7; the D call may be TRBD1 or TRBD2 (5 bases each). The CDR3 runs 13 residues. V was shortened by 4 bases and J by 3 bases, with 13 bases between the two germline ends. Germline loops: CDR1 GTSNPN, CDR2 SVGIG (reference sequence). The chain's CDR3 is CAWMVRDGYEQYF. CDR3 coding DNA: TGTGCCTGGATGGTTCGGGACGGCTACGAGCAGTACTTC.

V and J are TRBV30 and TRBJ1-2; tentative D call: TRBD1 (6 bases). From germline, CDR1 is GTSNPN and CDR2 SVGIG (reference sequence). Trimming left V 0 bases short and J 2 bases short, with 10 bases between. The CDR3 sequence is 14 residues long. CDR3 residues: CAWSVGGINYGYTF. In DNA form, the CDR3 reads TGTGCCTGGAGTGTAGGGGGAATAAACTATGGCTACACCTTC.

This chain links TRBV5-1 with TRBJ1-1; 7 nucleotides align to TRBD1. After removal of 2 bases from V and 2 bases from J, the junction contained 3 bases not matched to a gene. The CDR3 has 14 amino acids. Germline V CDR1 and CDR2: SGHRS, YFSETQ. Here the CDR3 DNA reads TGCGCCAGCAGCTTAGGACAGGTAAACACTGAAGCTTTCTTT. Amino acid sequence: CASSLGQVNTEAFF.

The rearrangement joins TRBV9 to TRBJ2-3, with 7 bases lining up with TRBD2. This CDR3 is 16 amino acids long. From germline, CDR1 is SGDLS and CDR2 YYNGEE. Trimming cost V 0 bases and J 2 bases; bases outside gene matches: 6. CDR3 sequence (DNA): TGTGCCAGCAGCGTAGCCCCTAGCGGAGACACAGATACGCAGTATTTT. It encodes CASSVAPSGDTDTQYF.

V gene TRBV30 combines with J gene TRBJ1-3; 8 nucleotides match TRBD1. V lost 3 bases and J lost 2; bases outside the gene matches: 3. The CDR3 runs to 14 residues. Germline CDR1 is GTSNPN and CDR2 is SVGIG (reference sequence). This CDR3 is CAWSPTGAGNTIYF. The DNA for the CDR3 is TGTGCCTGGAGCCCGACAGGGGCTGGAAACACCATATATTTT.

This clone was counted only a few times. The chain recombines TRBV11-2 with TRBJ1-2, with 8 bases matching TRBD1. Trimming took 4 bases from V and 8 from J; bases not matched to a gene: 15. This CDR3 region has 16 residues. Germline-derived CDR1 and CDR2 are SGHAT and FQNNGV. CDR3 loop: CASSSLIQRTGSGYTF. As DNA, the CDR3 is TGTGCCAGCAGCTCCCTAATACAGAGGACAGGGAGCGGCTACACCTTC. Combining the CDR3 with reference TRBV11-2 and TRBJ1-2 gives the whole variable domain EAGVAQSPRYKIIEKRQSVAFWCNPISGHATLYWYQQILGQGPKLLIQFQNNGVVDDSQLPKDRFSAERLKGVDSTLKIQPAKLEDSAVYLCASSSLIQRTGSGYTFGSGTRLTVV.

The gene calls are TRBV18 and TRBJ1-2; D is unresolved. This CDR3 has 13 amino acids. Trimming left V 2 bases short and J 7 bases short, with 11 bases between. Germline V lookup: CDR1 KGHSH, CDR2 LQKENI. The CDR3 reads CASSPGEAFGYTF. The DNA for the CDR3 is TGTGCCAGCTCACCAGGAGAGGCCTTTGGCTACACCTTC.

The chain employs TRBV7-9 and TRBJ2-1; 12 bases are shared with TRBD2. CDR1 and CDR2 (germline): SEHNR, FQNEAQ (reference sequence). The trim removed 5 bases at V and 6 bases at J, leaving 8 bases unmatched. The CDR3 has 16 amino acids. The CDR3 DNA is TGTGCCAGCAGCGTCCCTAGCGGGGGGGCCGGCAATGAGCAGTTCTTC. This gives the protein CASSVPSGGAGNEQFF.

The table lists this clone with a few counts. The chain has TRBV4-2 and TRBJ2-5; 14 bases match TRBD2. Trimming took 0 bases from V and 7 from J; bases not matched to a gene: 10. The CDR3 totals 18 residues. Germline V gives CDR1 LGHNA, CDR2 YNFKEQ. The CDR3 region has the DNA TGTGCCAGCAGCCAAGACCCATTGGGACTAGCGGGGGCCGTGACCCAGTACTTC. This translates into CASSQDPLGLAGAVTQYF.

This clone has a handful of counts. The chain uses TRBV7-9 and TRBJ1-2; D not resolved. The CDR3 loop spans 10 amino acids. The V gene's germline CDR1 is SEHNR and CDR2 FQNEAQ (reference sequence). The V and J ends lost 2 bases and 7 bases respectively, with 2 bases between them. CDR3 protein: CASSLRGYTF. The CDR3 DNA sequence: TGTGCCAGCAGCTTACGTGGCTACACCTTC. Complete variable domain (other parts from reference TRBV7-9 and TRBJ1-2): DTGVSQNPRHKITKRGQNVTFRCDPISEHNRLYWYRQTLGQGPEFLTYFQNEAQLEKSRLLSDRFSAERPKGSFSTLEIQRTEQGDSAMYLCASSLRGYTFGSGTRLTVV.

V and J are TRBV27 and TRBJ1-4; D not resolved. The CDR3 runs 14 residues. Trimming stripped 2 bases from V and 8 bases from J, with 12 bases between. The germline V gene has CDR1 MNHEY and CDR2 SMNVEV (reference sequence). The DNA of the CDR3 is TGTGCCAGCAGTTTAACCCGCGGAGGGGAAAAACTGTTTTTT. Amino acids: CASSLTRGGEKLFF.

This chain links TRBV4-1 with TRBJ2-1; TRBD1 matches 12 bases. CDR1 MGHRA and CDR2 YSYEKL come from the germline V gene. V was pared by 2 bases and J by 6 bases, with 11 bases of the junction left unmatched. The CDR3 is 18 residues long. Written as DNA, the CDR3 is TGCGCCAGCAGCCAATTCTACCCCGGGACAGGGGGCATCAATGAGCAGTTCTTC. This translates into CASSQFYPGTGGINEQFF.

The V call is TRBV30, the J call TRBJ2-1; TRBD2 agrees at 10 bases. Germline lookup yields CDR1 GTSNPN and CDR2 SVGIG (reference sequence). J lost 10 bases, V lost 8 bases, and 14 bases had no gene match. The CDR3 totals 14 residues. This CDR3 is CAGSYGLAASEQFF. CDR3 nucleotides: TGTGCCGGATCCTACGGACTAGCGGCGTCCGAGCAGTTCTTC.

This sequence joins TRBV4-2 and TRBJ2-5; a possible D gene is TRBD2 (6 bases). Germline V gives CDR1 LGHNA, CDR2 YNFKEQ. Trimming removed 6 bases from V and 1 base from J, with 12 bases in between. The CDR3 extends over 14 amino acids. Here the CDR3 reads CASSTGTSQETQYF. Here the CDR3 DNA reads TGTGCCAGCAGTACCGGGACTTCCCAAGAGACCCAGTACTTC.